This T cell receptor beta chain appears in the sequencing data of a study of T cells after yellow fever vaccination. This clonotype turned up a few times. Its antigen is undetermined. A 5'RACE template-switching step, the method used to make TCR cDNA, added a universal primer site and UMIs. One entry per CDR3 protein results from TCRdb running MiXCR on the 5' RACE reads. The sample consists of 300,000 to 400,000 distinct CDR3 sequences, more than 8.5% of them appearing once. Study-wide results and caveats: The booster response re-showed most primary clones: approximately 95% CD4, approximately 90% CD8. Weaker overall, the secondary response nonetheless peaked faster (day 5 versus 15).

This CDR3 comprises 13 residues. V lost 0 bases and J lost 5, with 7 bases in between. Germline CDR1 is MGHRA and CDR2 is YSYEKL. The rearrangement joins TRBV4-1 to TRBJ2-5; TRBD2 might be the D (5 bases). The input for sequencing was PBMCs, taken on the day of the first yellow fever vaccination. This TCR was recovered from a man between 18 and 35 years old who received the YFV17D yellow fever vaccine. CDR3 protein: CASSQETGETQYF. CDR3 DNA: TGCGCCAGCAGCCAAGAAACGGGGGAGACCCAGTACTTC.